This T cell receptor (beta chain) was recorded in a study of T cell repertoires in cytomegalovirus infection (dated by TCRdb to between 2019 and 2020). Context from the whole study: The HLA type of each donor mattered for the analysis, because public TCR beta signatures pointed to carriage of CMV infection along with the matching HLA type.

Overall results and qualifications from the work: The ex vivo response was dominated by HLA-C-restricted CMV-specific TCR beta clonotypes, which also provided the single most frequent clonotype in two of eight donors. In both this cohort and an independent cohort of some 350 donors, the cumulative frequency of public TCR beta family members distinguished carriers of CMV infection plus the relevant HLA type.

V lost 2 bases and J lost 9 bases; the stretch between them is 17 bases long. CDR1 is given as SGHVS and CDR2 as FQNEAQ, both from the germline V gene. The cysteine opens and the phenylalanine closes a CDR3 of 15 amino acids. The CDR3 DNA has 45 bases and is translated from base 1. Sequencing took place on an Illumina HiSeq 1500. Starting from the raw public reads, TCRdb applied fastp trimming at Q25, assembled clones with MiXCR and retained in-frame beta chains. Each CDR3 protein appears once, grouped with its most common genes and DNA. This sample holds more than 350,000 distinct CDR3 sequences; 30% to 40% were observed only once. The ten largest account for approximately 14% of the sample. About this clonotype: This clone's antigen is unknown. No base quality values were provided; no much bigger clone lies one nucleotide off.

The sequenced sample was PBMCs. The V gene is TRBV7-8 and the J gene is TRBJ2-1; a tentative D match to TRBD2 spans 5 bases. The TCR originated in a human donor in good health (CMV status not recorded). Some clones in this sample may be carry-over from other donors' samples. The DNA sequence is TGTGCCAGCAGCTTAACGGCTGGAGGTTATCTTGAGCAGTTCTTC. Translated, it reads CASSLTAGGYLEQFF.